Following are 28 T cell receptor beta chains from one sample sequenced in a study of CD8+CD57+ T cells in acquired aplastic anemia. Genomic DNA acted as the template from which TCR beta VDJ combination and CDR3 sequence profiling were carried out. MiXCR, applied by TCRdb to the reads, yields one record per CDR3 protein. The sample carries 200,000 or so distinct CDR3 sequences, 50% to 70% recorded once. Sequencing was done on patients that had shown CD8+CD57+ cell expansion by flow cytometry. Material for sequencing was sorted CD4+, CD8+, or CD8+CD57+ T cells (not recorded which) from PBMCs. These receptors originate from a human donor with aplastic anemia.

The V and J genes are TRBV7-2 and TRBJ2-1; D is ambiguous. Trimming pared 8 bases from V and 0 bases from J, leaving 14 bases between. Germline CDR1 reads SGHTA; CDR2 reads FQGNSA. CDR3 length: 15 residues. The CDR3 DNA reads TGTGCCAGCCAAACTGAAAGGAGCTCCTACAATGAGCAGTTCTTC. Translated, it gives CASQTERSSYNEQFF. The whole variable domain, remainder taken from reference TRBV7-2 and TRBJ2-1, is GAGVSQSPSNKVTEKGKDVELRCDPISGHTALYWYRQSLGQGLEFLIYFQGNSAPDKSGLPSDRFSAERTGGSVSTLTIQRTQQEDSAVYLCASQTERSSYNEQFFGPGTRLTVL.

DNA of the CDR3: TGCAGTGCTAGGGGGACAGGGAGGGACCAAGAGACCCAGTACTTC. It specifies CSARGTGRDQETQYF. The rearrangement joins TRBV20-1 to TRBJ2-5; 9 bases are shared with TRBD1. The V gene's germline CDR1 is DFQATT and CDR2 SNEGSKA (reference sequence). The CDR3 sequence is 15 residues long. Unmatched junction bases numbered 5, after V lost 3 bases and J lost 0 bases.

V gene TRBV5-1 combines with J gene TRBJ2-1; D is ambiguous. The V and J ends lost 1 base and 1 base respectively, with 6 bases between them. This CDR3 is built from 14 residues. The germline V gene has CDR1 SGHRS and CDR2 YFSETQ. Written as DNA, the CDR3 is TGCGCCAGCAGCTTGAAGACTTCCTACAATGAGCAGTTCTTC. Its protein product is CASSLKTSYNEQFF.

The CDR3 sequence: CATSSPGGFQGGEQYF. CDR3 coding DNA: TGTGCCACCAGCAGCCCCGGTGGGTTCCAGGGTGGCGAGCAGTACTTC. The genes are TRBV15 and TRBJ2-7; D possibly corresponds to TRBD1 (5 bases). The CDR3 runs 16 residues. Trimming took off 3 bases at V and 6 bases at J, with 21 bases between the two ends. CDR1 and CDR2 from the germline V gene are LNHNV and YYDKDF (reference sequence). Complete variable domain (other parts from reference TRBV15 and TRBJ2-7): DAMVIQNPRYQVTQFGKPVTLSCSQTLNHNVMYWYQQKSSQAPKLLFHYYDKDFNNEADTPDNFQSRRPNTSFCFLDIRSPGLGDTAMYLCATSSPGGFQGGEQYFGPGTRLTVT.

This clonotype was recorded once. This rearrangement joins TRBV14 to TRBJ1-3; no firm D call. V lost 1 base and J lost 4, with 2 bases in between. The CDR3 consists of 12 residues. Looked up from germline, CDR1 is SGHDN and CDR2 is FVKESK. The DNA for the CDR3 is TGTGCCAGCAGCCAAGTGGGAAACACCATATATTTT. It is translated as CASSQVGNTIYF.

V is TRBV20-1 and J is TRBJ2-7, with D perhaps TRBD2 (8 bases). Trimming took 2 bases from V and 3 from J, leaving 23 bases between them. This CDR3 spans 17 amino acids. Germline CDR1 DFQATT, CDR2 SNEGSKA (reference sequence). The CDR3 sequence is CSARPGGRDQGGYEQYF. The CDR3 DNA reads TGCAGTGCTAGACCGGGAGGGAGGGACCAGGGGGGCTACGAGCAGTACTTC.

This chain connects TRBV5-1 to TRBJ1-1; D not resolved. The germline gives CDR1 SGHRS, CDR2 YFSETQ. The CDR3 loop spans 16 amino acids. V was shortened by 2 bases and J by 1 base, with 15 bases between the two germline ends. Here the CDR3 reads CASSFFVGGGNTEAFF. The CDR3 DNA reads as TGCGCCAGCAGCTTCTTCGTGGGAGGCGGGAACACTGAAGCTTTCTTT.

The rearrangement links TRBV25-1 to TRBJ2-2; possible D gene TRBD1, 6 bases. The CDR3 is 17 amino acids. Germline loops: CDR1 MGHDK, CDR2 SYGVNS. V was trimmed by 5 bases and J by 7 bases, leaving 23 bases between them. CDR3 loop: CASSPPGPGQGIGELFF. The CDR3 region has the DNA TGTGCCAGCAGTCCCCCGGGTCCCGGGCAGGGGATCGGGGAGCTGTTTTTT.

The V gene is TRBV24-1, the J gene TRBJ2-6; maybe TRBD1 (5 bases). The CDR3 spans 16 residues. The V end was cut by 4 bases, the J end by 1 base, with 10 bases between. Germline CDR1 KGHDR, CDR2 SFDVKD. The CDR3 DNA reads as TGTGCCACCAGTGACCCCGCAGGGTCTGGGGCCAACGTCCTGACTTTC. Protein: CATSDPAGSGANVLTF.

V is TRBV10-3 and J is TRBJ2-6; 7 bases agree with TRBD1. Germline assignment: CDR1 ENHRY and CDR2 SYGVKD. Trimming at V came to 10 bases and at J to 0 bases, leaving 9 bases not matched to a gene. The CDR3 extends over 16 amino acids. This chain's CDR3 is CATAGTAGSGANVLTF. CDR3 DNA sequence: TGTGCCACCGCCGGGACAGCTGGCTCTGGGGCCAACGTCCTGACTTTC.

V and J are TRBV3-1 and TRBJ1-1; D not resolved. The V end lost 1 base, the J end lost 4 bases, and 10 bases lay between the germline ends. This CDR3 has 14 residues. The germline V gene encodes CDR1 LGHDT and CDR2 YNNKEL (reference sequence). In DNA, the CDR3 is TGTGCCAGCAGCCAAGGGATAGTGGGCACTGAAGCTTTCTTT. Its translation is CASSQGIVGTEAFF. Based on the CDR3 plus reference TRBV3-1 and TRBJ1-1, the full variable domain is DTAVSQTPKYLVTQMGNDKSIKCEQNLGHDTMYWYKQDSKKFLKIMFSYNNKELIINETVPNRFSPKSPDKAHLNLHINSLELGDSAVYFCASSQGIVGTEAFFGQGTRLTVV.

This sequence joins TRBV7-9 and TRBJ2-7; TRBD1 aligns across 9 bases. This CDR3 is 15 amino acids long. V lost 5 bases, J lost 6 bases, and 11 bases stayed unmatched. Germline lookup yields CDR1 SEHNR and CDR2 FQNEAQ (reference sequence). The DNA of the CDR3 is TGTGCCAGCAGCGACCCCGGGACAGGGTATTGCGAGCAGTACTTC. Protein product: CASSDPGTGYCEQYF. Combining the CDR3 with reference TRBV7-9 and TRBJ2-7 gives the whole variable domain DTGVSQNPRHKITKRGQNVTFRCDPISEHNRLYWYRQTLGQGPEFLTYFQNEAQLEKSRLLSDRFSAERPKGSFSTLEIQRTEQGDSAMYLCASSDPGTGYCEQYFGPGTRLTVT.

J is TRBJ1-1 and V is TRBV7-2; D might be TRBD1 (5 bases). The CDR3 runs 12 residues. The germline V gene encodes CDR1 SGHTA and CDR2 FQGNSA. Trimming stripped 6 bases from V and 10 bases from J, with 15 bases between. CDR3 sequence (DNA): TGTGCCAGCAGGGGACTCTCCCTCGGAGCTTTCTTT. Translated, it gives CASRGLSLGAFF.

The sample holds many counts of this clonotype. The V gene is TRBV5-1, the J gene TRBJ2-5, with D possibly matching TRBD1 (5 bases). Germline CDR1 reads SGHRS; CDR2 reads YFSETQ. The CDR3 has 15 amino acids. V was pared by 0 bases and J by 5 bases, with 14 bases between. The CDR3 reads CASSLAGYPGETQYF. The CDR3 region has the DNA TGCGCCAGCAGCTTGGCCGGCTACCCAGGGGAGACCCAGTACTTC.

This clonotype turned up a few times. The CDR3 here is CASSPWSAEAFF. In DNA form, the CDR3 reads TGTGCCAGCAGCCCGTGGTCAGCTGAAGCTTTCTTT. V usage is TRBV7-8 and J usage is TRBJ1-1; D remains ambiguous. V lost 5 bases, J lost 6 bases, and 10 bases lay in between. This CDR3 contains 12 residues. Germline assignment: CDR1 SGHVS and CDR2 FQNEAQ.

The V call is TRBV7-8, the J call TRBJ1-1; D is undetermined. This CDR3 is 14 amino acids long. V dropped 5 bases and J dropped 10 bases, with 20 bases sitting between them. CDR1 is SGHVS and CDR2 is FQNEAQ in the germline V gene. CDR3 amino acids: CASSLSEGRLTAFF. CDR3 in DNA: TGTGCCAGCAGCCTTTCTGAAGGTCGACTTACAGCTTTCTTT. Full variable domain (missing parts from reference TRBV7-8 and TRBJ1-1): GAGVSQSPRYKVAKRGQDVALRCDPISGHVSLFWYQQALGQGPEFLTYFQNEAQLDKSGLPSDRFFAERPEGSVSTLKIQRTQQEDSAVYLCASSLSEGRLTAFFGQGTRLTVV.

The J gene is TRBJ2-7, the V gene TRBV9, with 10 bases fitting TRBD2. After removal of 0 bases from V and 5 bases from J, the junction contained 5 bases not matched to a gene. This CDR3 spans 15 amino acids. Germline V gene sequence: CDR1 SGDLS, CDR2 YYNGEE. This chain's CDR3 is CASSVGTSGVHEQYF. The CDR3 nucleotides are TGTGCCAGCAGCGTAGGAACTAGCGGGGTCCACGAGCAGTACTTC.

The table lists this clonotype with a count of one. The chain is built from TRBV10-3 and TRBJ2-7; possibly TRBD1 for D (5 bases). This CDR3 contains 14 residues. The germline V and J ends were trimmed by 11 bases and 3 bases, with 20 bases remaining between them. Germline V lookup: CDR1 ENHRY, CDR2 SYGVKD. CDR3 amino acids: CASMVGQGFYEQYF. As DNA, the CDR3 is TGTGCCTCCATGGTCGGGCAGGGATTCTACGAGCAGTACTTC.

The CDR3 nucleotides are TGCAGCGTTCCTGGGACTAGCGGTTCGGAGCTGTTTTTT. It is translated as CSVPGTSGSELFF. The rearrangement joins TRBV29-1 to TRBJ2-2; the match to TRBD2 covers 11 bases. The CDR3 consists of 13 residues. Germline V lookup: CDR1 SQVTM, CDR2 ANQGSEA. The V segment lost 5 bases and the J segment 10 bases; nucleotides outside the gene matches: 6.

This chain connects TRBV29-1 to TRBJ2-1; D not certain. The CDR3 has 11 amino acids. V was clipped by 6 bases and J by 3 bases, with 6 bases between them. Germline V CDR1 and CDR2: SQVTM, ANQGSEA. The CDR3 loop reads CSVGNYNEQFF. The CDR3 coding sequence is TGCAGCGTCGGTAACTACAATGAGCAGTTCTTC.

Comments on this clonotype: The junction does not match germline at one end; this may be a read error. V is TRBV2 and J is TRBJ1-2, with a possible D match to TRBD1 (5 bases). The CDR3 covers 14 residues. Germline V CDR1 and CDR2: SNHLY, FYNNEI. The CDR3 nucleotides read TGTGCCAGCAGTGAAGTGCAAAGGGGAGATGGCTTCACCTTC. Translated, it gives CASSEVQRGDGFTF. Variable domain in full (rest from reference TRBV2 and TRBJ1-2): EPEVTQTPSHQVTQMGQEVILRCVPISNHLYFYWYRQILGQKVEFLVSFYNNEISEKSEIFDDQFSVERPDGSNFTLKIRSTKLEDSAMYFCASSEVQRGDGFTFGSGTRLTVV.

V gene TRBV19 combines with J gene TRBJ1-5; unclear D gene. Germline CDR1 LNHDA, CDR2 SQIVND (reference sequence). The V end lost 3 bases, the J end lost 6 bases, and 12 bases lay between the germline ends. The CDR3 is 14 residues long. The CDR3 here is CASSIGVSGQPQHF. CDR3 DNA: TGTGCCAGTAGTATCGGGGTGAGCGGTCAGCCCCAGCATTTT.

V and J are TRBV25-1 and TRBJ1-2, with D possibly TRBD1 on 5 matching bases. This CDR3 has 13 residues. V was pared by 0 bases and J by 4 bases, with 6 bases between. Germline V lookup: CDR1 MGHDK, CDR2 SYGVNS. CDR3 coding DNA: TGTGCCAGCAGTGAATATGGGACCTATGGCTACACCTTC. This translates into CASSEYGTYGYTF.

This rearrangement joins TRBV7-3 to TRBJ2-6; weak D call: TRBD1 (7 bases). Germline CDR1 is SGHTA and CDR2 is FQGTGA. Trimming left V 5 bases short and J 1 base short, with 12 bases between. The CDR3 totals 16 residues. The CDR3 nucleotides read TGTGCCAGCAGCCGGGCAGGGGGGTCTGGGGCCAACGTCCTGACTTTC. Translating it yields CASSRAGGSGANVLTF.

The chain links TRBV15 to TRBJ1-6; D unclear. With 0 bases removed from V and 2 bases from J, the gap between germline ends came to 14 bases. The CDR3 sequence is 18 residues long. Germline V CDR1 and CDR2: LNHNV, YYDKDF (reference sequence). CDR3 residues: CATSRDIYGSPYNSPLHF. The DNA for the CDR3 is TGTGCCACCAGCAGAGATATTTACGGGTCTCCCTATAATTCACCCCTCCACTTT.

The gene calls are TRBV7-3 and TRBJ2-2, with D perhaps TRBD2 (6 bases). Trimming removed 2 bases at V and 7 bases at J, with 17 bases between. The CDR3 has 16 amino acids. CDR1 and CDR2 (germline): SGHTA, FQGTGA. The CDR3 DNA sequence: TGTGCCAGCAGCTTAGGGGCCGGGACCGGGGGCGGGGAGCTGTTTTTT. Translating it yields CASSLGAGTGGGELFF.

This chain links TRBV29-1 with TRBJ2-7; D is unclear. CDR1 is SQVTM and CDR2 is ANQGSEA in the germline V gene. The V and J ends lost 3 bases and 9 bases respectively, with 18 bases between them. This CDR3 is 13 amino acids long. The CDR3 DNA reads as TGCAGCGTTGAGCCTGGGTTGGGTGACGGGCAGTACTTC. Residues: CSVEPGLGDGQYF.

This chain links TRBV7-3 with TRBJ2-5; no clear D. This CDR3 is 13 amino acids long. CDR1 and CDR2 from the germline V gene are SGHTA and FQGTGA. Trimming took off 3 bases at V and 1 base at J, with 6 bases between the two ends. This CDR3 is CASSFRIQETQYF. CDR3 in DNA: TGTGCCAGCAGCTTCCGAATCCAAGAGACCCAGTACTTC.